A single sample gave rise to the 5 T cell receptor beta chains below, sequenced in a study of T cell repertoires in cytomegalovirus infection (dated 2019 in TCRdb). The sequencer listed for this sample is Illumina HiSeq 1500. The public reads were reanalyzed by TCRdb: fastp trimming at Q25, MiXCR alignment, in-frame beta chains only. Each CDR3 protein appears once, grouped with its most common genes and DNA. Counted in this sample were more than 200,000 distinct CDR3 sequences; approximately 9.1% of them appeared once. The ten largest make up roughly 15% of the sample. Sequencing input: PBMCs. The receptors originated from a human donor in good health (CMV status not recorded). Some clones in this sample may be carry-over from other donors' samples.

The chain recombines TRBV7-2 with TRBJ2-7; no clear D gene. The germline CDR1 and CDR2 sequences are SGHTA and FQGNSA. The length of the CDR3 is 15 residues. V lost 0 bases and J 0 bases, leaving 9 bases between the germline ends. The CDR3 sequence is CASSLAMGISYEQYF. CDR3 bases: TGTGCCAGCAGCTTAGCCATGGGGATCTCCTACGAGCAGTACTTC.

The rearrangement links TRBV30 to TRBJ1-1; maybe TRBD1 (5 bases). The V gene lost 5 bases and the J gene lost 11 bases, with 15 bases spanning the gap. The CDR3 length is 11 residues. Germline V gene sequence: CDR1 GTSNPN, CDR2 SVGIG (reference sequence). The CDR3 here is CAWLASREAFF. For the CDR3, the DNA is TGTGCCTGGCTCGCAAGCAGGGAGGCTTTCTTT.

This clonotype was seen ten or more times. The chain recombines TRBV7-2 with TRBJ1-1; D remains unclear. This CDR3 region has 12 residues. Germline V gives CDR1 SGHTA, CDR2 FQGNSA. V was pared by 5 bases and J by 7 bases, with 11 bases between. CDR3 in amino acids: CASSPAVGEAFF. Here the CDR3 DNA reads TGTGCCAGCAGCCCGGCAGTGGGTGAAGCTTTCTTT.

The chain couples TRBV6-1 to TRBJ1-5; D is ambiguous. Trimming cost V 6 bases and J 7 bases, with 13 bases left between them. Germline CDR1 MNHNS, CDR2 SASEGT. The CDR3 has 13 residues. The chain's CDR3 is CASSAGQGQPQHF. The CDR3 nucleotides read TGTGCCAGCAGCGCAGGCCAAGGGCAGCCCCAGCATTTT.

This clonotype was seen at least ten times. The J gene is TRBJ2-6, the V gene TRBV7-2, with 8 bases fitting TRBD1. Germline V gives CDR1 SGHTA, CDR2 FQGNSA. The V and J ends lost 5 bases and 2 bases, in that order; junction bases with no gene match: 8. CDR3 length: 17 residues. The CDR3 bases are TGTGCCAGCAGCCAGCGGACAGGGACCGCTGGGGCCAACGTCCTGACTTTC. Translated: CASSQRTGTAGANVLTF.